The 10 T cell receptor beta chains presented below share a single source sample, sequenced in a study of radiotherapy plus CTLA-4 blockade in lung cancer. The data were produced by immunoSEQ multiplex PCR, yet TCRdb's version contains in-frame clones alone and is incomplete. The sample includes about 26,000 clones, approximately 80% of them seen just once. The sequencing used peripheral blood, collected from a patient treated with radiotherapy plus ipilimumab. The receptors derive from a human donor with non-small cell lung cancer that progressed on radiotherapy plus ipilimumab.

The V gene is TRBV10-3, the J gene TRBJ2-1, with D perhaps matching TRBD1 (7 bases). Trimming took off 6 bases at V and 5 bases at J, with 23 bases between the two ends. CDR1 ENHRY and CDR2 SYGVKD come from the germline V gene. The CDR3 contains 17 residues. The CDR3: CAIRSLQGGPGDNEQFF. The CDR3 region has the DNA TGTGCCATCAGGTCACTTCAGGGGGGCCCGGGAGACAATGAGCAGTTCTTC.

This clone was observed a single time. The V call is TRBV5-8, the J call TRBJ2-1; 8 nucleotides align to TRBD2. The V and J ends lost 7 bases and 4 bases, in that order; junction bases with no gene match: 7. The length of the CDR3 is 14 residues. The germline CDR1 and CDR2 sequences are SGHTS and YDEGEE. CDR3 in amino acids: CASLRASGYNEQFF. The DNA for the CDR3 is TGTGCCAGCTTAAGGGCTAGCGGGTACAATGAGCAGTTCTTC.

CDR3 loop: CASSEARVQETQYF. CDR3 in DNA: TGTGCCAGCAGTGAAGCAAGGGTCCAAGAGACCCAGTACTTC. The V call is TRBV6-1, the J call TRBJ2-5; D not certain. The CDR3 is made up of 14 amino acids. The V gene lost 0 bases and the J gene lost 1 base, with 6 bases spanning the gap. Germline loops: CDR1 MNHNS, CDR2 SASEGT.

The CDR3 DNA reads as TGTGCCAGCAGCCTCACAGATACGCAGTATTTT. Residues: CASSLTDTQYF. The chain uses TRBV5-5 and TRBJ2-3; D is unresolved. Germline V gene sequence: CDR1 SGHKS, CDR2 YYEKEE (reference sequence). The V gene lost 4 bases and the J gene lost 2 bases, with 2 bases spanning the gap. This CDR3 spans 11 amino acids.

This clone was seen only once. The chain joins TRBV19 to TRBJ1-1; TRBD1 is a possible D gene (5 bases). CDR1 is LNHDA and CDR2 is SQIVND in the germline V gene (reference sequence). V was clipped by 3 bases and J by 1 base, with 6 bases between them. The CDR3 extends over 13 amino acids. This CDR3 reads CASSMGQNTEAFF. The CDR3 region has the DNA TGTGCCAGTAGTATGGGGCAGAACACTGAAGCTTTCTTT. Full variable domain (rest looked up from reference TRBV19 and TRBJ1-1): DGGITQSPKYLFRKEGQNVTLSCEQNLNHDAMYWYRQDPGQGLRLIYYSQIVNDFQKGDIAEGYSVSREKKESFPLTVTSAQKNPTAFYLCASSMGQNTEAFFGQGTRLTVV.

This clone was picked up one time. The CDR3 region is CASSPRGTGLPINTGELFF. The CDR3 DNA is TGTGCCAGCAGCCCCCGTGGGACGGGACTACCGATTAACACCGGGGAGCTGTTTTTT. The chain couples TRBV5-4 to TRBJ2-2, with 7 bases that match TRBD2. The junction had 17 bases not matched to a gene; V was cut back by 4 bases and J by 2 bases. The CDR3 is 19 amino acids. CDR1 is SGHNT and CDR2 is YYREEE in the germline V gene (reference sequence).

V gene TRBV5-1 combines with J gene TRBJ1-1, with 10 bases fitting TRBD1. The CDR3 extends over 16 amino acids. Germline assignment: CDR1 SGHRS and CDR2 YFSETQ. V shed 0 bases and J 0 bases; nucleotides not matched to a gene: 2. The CDR3 is CASSLGQGAVNTEAFF. The CDR3 region has the DNA TGCGCCAGCAGCTTGGGACAGGGGGCCGTGAACACTGAAGCTTTCTTT.

The rearrangement uses TRBV9 and TRBJ2-1; D may be TRBD2 (7 bases). V was pared by 3 bases and J by 7 bases, with 17 bases between. This CDR3 spans 15 amino acids. The germline V gene encodes CDR1 SGDLS and CDR2 YYNGEE. The CDR3: CASSASGGPRNEQFF. The CDR3 DNA is TGTGCCAGCAGCGCGTCCGGGGGGCCGCGGAATGAGCAGTTCTTC. Combining the CDR3 with reference TRBV9 and TRBJ2-1 gives the whole variable domain DSGVTQTPKHLITATGQRVTLRCSPRSGDLSVYWYQQSLDQGLQFLIQYYNGEERAKGNILERFSAQQFPDLHSELNLSSLELGDSALYFCASSASGGPRNEQFFGPGTRLTVL.

As to this clone: Other DNA sequences in the same sample also yield this CDR3. The V gene is TRBV11-2, the J gene TRBJ2-2; D remains unclear. Trimming took off 5 bases at V and 4 bases at J, with 11 bases between the two ends. The CDR3 loop spans 14 amino acids. The germline gives CDR1 SGHAT, CDR2 FQNNGV. The CDR3 nucleotides are TGTGCCAGCAGCCTCATTAAGGTCACCGGGGAGCTGTTTTTT. Protein product: CASSLIKVTGELFF.

The chain links TRBV6-1 to TRBJ2-6, with 7 bases fitting TRBD1. V dropped 7 bases and J dropped 8; count of bases not matched to a gene: 8. The CDR3 length is 14 residues. Per germline, CDR1 MNHNS and CDR2 SASEGT. CDR3 sequence: CASNRGHVTNVLTF. The CDR3 bases are TGTGCCAGCAACAGGGGCCACGTTACCAACGTCCTGACTTTC.